Presented here are 25 T cell receptor beta chains from one specimen sequenced in a study of blood T cells in healthy people across ages. Primed by a sample-barcoded 5' primer and a J-beta primer mix, a second PCR proceeded for 7 to 11 cycles. TCRdb analysed the 5' RACE reads with MiXCR anew, one entry per CDR3 protein. This repertoire shows 750,000 to 1,000,000 distinct CDR3 sequences, almost 30% found once; its top ten account for roughly 10%. These sequences were also reported in another study, on T cells of mothers and their children.

Source material: blood. Every receptor here comes from a woman between 35 and 50 years old in good health.

This sequence joins TRBV5-1 and TRBJ1-4, with TRBD1 matching 7 bases. CDR3 length: 14 residues. Germline CDR1 SGHRS, CDR2 YFSETQ. The trim removed 5 bases at V and 3 bases at J, leaving 4 bases unmatched. The CDR3 bases are TGCGCCAGCAGAAAACAGGGGTCTAATGAAAAACTGTTTTTT. Translated, it gives CASRKQGSNEKLFF.

The sample holds many counts of this clonotype. The rearrangement uses TRBV7-2 and TRBJ1-2; TRBD1 agrees at 7 bases. The CDR3 is 14 residues long. The germline V gene has CDR1 SGHTA and CDR2 FQGNSA. The J segment lost 2 bases and the V segment lost 5 bases, leaving 5 bases of the junction unmatched. CDR3 loop: CASSGGTANYGYTF. CDR3 nucleotide sequence: TGTGCCAGCAGCGGGGGGACAGCCAACTATGGCTACACCTTC.

The chain combines TRBV28 with TRBJ1-2; D ambiguous. Per germline, CDR1 MDHEN and CDR2 SYDVKM. The CDR3 is made up of 12 amino acids. Trimming took 8 bases from V and 4 from J, leaving 11 bases between them. The CDR3 region has the DNA TGTGCCAGCCGTGGGTCGGTCTATGGCTACACCTTC. As protein: CASRGSVYGYTF.

Concerning this clonotype: At one of its ends the junction is not consistent with the germline gene, which may arise from a read error. The chain carries TRBV24-1 and TRBJ2-7; 11 bases align to TRBD2. The CDR3 extends over 14 amino acids. Per the germline V gene, CDR1 is KGHDR and CDR2 is SFDVKD. The CDR3 region has the DNA TGTGCCACCAGCGGGACTAGCGGAGTATACGAGCAGCACTTC. Amino acid sequence: CATSGTSGVYEQHF.

The chain uses TRBV7-2 and TRBJ2-4, with D unresolved. The germline V gene encodes CDR1 SGHTA and CDR2 FQGNSA. V gave up 1 base and J gave up 13 bases, with 14 bases separating them. CDR3 size: 13 residues. The CDR3 bases are TGTGCCAGCAGCTTAGAGAGATATGGTGAGCAGTACTTC. Amino acid sequence: CASSLERYGEQYF.

At least ten counts were recorded for this clonotype. This chain uses TRBV20-1 with TRBJ1-2; D possibly corresponds to TRBD1 (6 bases). With 3 bases removed from V and 5 bases from J, the gap between germline ends came to 13 bases. The CDR3 has 13 residues. Germline lookup yields CDR1 DFQATT and CDR2 SNEGSKA (reference sequence). CDR3 nucleotides: TGCAGTGCTAGCGGACAGCCAGGGTATGGCTACACCTTC. Translation gives CSASGQPGYGYTF.

The chain links TRBV9 to TRBJ2-5; D possibly corresponds to TRBD1 (6 bases). V was shortened by 3 bases and J by 0 bases, with 15 bases between the two germline ends. Germline loops: CDR1 SGDLS, CDR2 YYNGEE. The CDR3 consists of 16 residues. CDR3 bases: TGTGCCAGCAGCGCAGGGGACACCGAGTACCAAGAGACCCAGTACTTC. This encodes CASSAGDTEYQETQYF.

The V gene is TRBV5-1, the J gene TRBJ2-6; D uncertain. The CDR3 has 16 residues. CDR1 is SGHRS, CDR2 YFSETQ, per germline. V was trimmed by 4 bases and J by 3 bases, leaving 14 bases between them. In DNA form, the CDR3 reads TGCGCCAGCAGCCTAGTGGCCTATCTTGGGGCCAACGTCCTGACTTTC. Protein sequence: CASSLVAYLGANVLTF.

This clonotype was observed a handful of times. The rearrangement uses TRBV15 and TRBJ1-4; 9 bases are shared with TRBD1. The CDR3 sequence is 15 residues long. Germline CDR1 is LNHNV and CDR2 is YYDKDF (reference sequence). The V segment lost 2 bases and the J segment 5 bases; nucleotides outside the gene matches: 3. CDR3 coding DNA: TGTGCCACCAGCAGAACCGGACAGGGGAATGAAAAACTGTTTTTT. Amino acids: CATSRTGQGNEKLFF.

This clonotype was recorded many times. The V gene is TRBV5-1, the J gene TRBJ1-2, with a weak D call TRBD1 (5 bases). Trimming took off 0 bases at V and 2 bases at J, with 8 bases between the two ends. The CDR3 has 14 residues. Germline V gene sequence: CDR1 SGHRS, CDR2 YFSETQ. The CDR3 is CASSLGDGNYGYTF. CDR3 DNA sequence: TGCGCCAGCAGCTTGGGGGACGGAAACTATGGCTACACCTTC.

In the case of this clonotype: A much larger clone lies one base from this, so it may be a read error. V gene TRBV12-3 or TRBV12-4 combines with J gene TRBJ2-2; D perhaps matches TRBD1 (6 bases). The CDR3 spans 14 residues. CDR3 sequence: CAGSPQGPPGELFF. The CDR3 nucleotides are TGTGCCGGCAGTCCCCAGGGGCCCCCCGGGGAGCTGTTTTTT.

This clonotype was counted between two and nine times. The V gene is TRBV29-1, the J gene TRBJ1-4; D unclear. CDR3 length: 13 amino acids. V was trimmed by 7 bases and J by 5 bases, leaving 14 bases between them. The germline V gene has CDR1 SQVTM and CDR2 ANQGSEA. CDR3 DNA: TGCAGCGCCTCACGGAGCACGAATGAAAAACTGTTTTTT. As protein: CSASRSTNEKLFF.

Many counts were recorded for this clonotype. The chain links TRBV5-6 to TRBJ1-5; D gene ambiguous. Trimming removed 2 bases at V and 3 bases at J, with 9 bases between. This CDR3 spans 14 amino acids. Germline V gene data show CDR1 as SGHDT and CDR2 as YYEEEE. CDR3 sequence reads: CASSLRYNNQPQHF. In nucleotides, the CDR3 is TGTGCCAGCAGCTTACGGTATAACAATCAGCCCCAGCATTTT. Complete variable domain (other parts from reference TRBV5-6 and TRBJ1-5): DAGVTQSPTHLIKTRGQQVTLRCSPKSGHDTVSWYQQALGQGPQFIFQYYEEEERQRGNFPDRFSGHQFPNYSSELNVNALLLGDSALYLCASSLRYNNQPQHFGDGTRLSIL.

This clonotype has at least ten counts. The chain combines TRBV9 with TRBJ2-7, with D unresolved. This CDR3 spans 13 amino acids. Looked up from germline, CDR1 is SGDLS and CDR2 is YYNGEE. V was pared by 0 bases and J by 8 bases, with 12 bases between. CDR3 loop: CASSVGSGSKQYF. The CDR3 bases are TGTGCCAGCAGCGTAGGATCCGGGTCCAAGCAGTACTTC.

In this sample, this clonotype turned up a few times. This clone may be a read error of a much larger clone one base away. In nucleotides, the CDR3 is TGCGCCGGCAGCTTAGGTTCGGGAGGCTACACCTTC. Residues: CAGSLGSGGYTF. V and J are TRBV5-1 and TRBJ1-2; D unresolved. CDR3 length: 12 amino acids. CDR1 is SGHRS and CDR2 is YFSETQ in the germline V gene.

The rearrangement links TRBV29-1 to TRBJ2-7; D is perhaps TRBD1 (5 bases). Trimming stripped 5 bases from V and 1 base from J, with 24 bases between. This CDR3 region has 17 residues. CDR1 SQVTM and CDR2 ANQGSEA come from the germline V gene. The CDR3 sequence: CSVLKRRARVLSYEQYF. The DNA of the CDR3 is TGCAGCGTTCTGAAACGAAGGGCCAGGGTGTTATCCTACGAGCAGTACTTC.

The chain combines TRBV4-1 with TRBJ1-3; a possible D gene is TRBD1 (6 bases). The V end lost 0 bases, the J end lost 4 bases, and 13 bases lay between the germline ends. The CDR3 has 16 amino acids. CDR1 is MGHRA, CDR2 YSYEKL, per germline. The DNA of the CDR3 is TGCGCCAGCAGCCAAGACCGGGGGGCGCAAGGAAACACCATATATTTT. It codes for CASSQDRGAQGNTIYF.

This chain joins TRBV12-3 or TRBV12-4 and TRBJ1-2; D remains unclear. CDR3 size: 10 residues. Trimming left V 8 bases short and J 6 bases short, with 7 bases between. This CDR3 reads CASGFNGYTF. CDR3 DNA sequence: TGTGCCAGCGGCTTCAATGGCTACACCTTC.

This clonotype has just a few counts. CDR3 in amino acids: CASSGRTGSSYNEQFF. In nucleotides, the CDR3 is TGCGCCAGCAGCGGACGGACTGGGAGCTCCTACAATGAGCAGTTCTTC. This sequence joins TRBV5-1 and TRBJ2-1; tentatively, D is TRBD2 (5 bases). This CDR3 spans 16 amino acids. CDR1 SGHRS and CDR2 YFSETQ come from the germline V gene. The V end was cut by 4 bases, the J end by 0 bases, with 14 bases between.

The chain combines TRBV2 with TRBJ2-5; maybe TRBD2 (6 bases). The germline gives CDR1 SNHLY, CDR2 FYNNEI. This CDR3 contains 15 residues. V was trimmed by 2 bases and J by 2 bases, leaving 12 bases between them. CDR3 DNA: TGTGCCAGCAGTGAACTGGAAGCGGGTCAAGAGACCCAGTACTTC. It specifies CASSELEAGQETQYF.

There are many counts of this clonotype. The chain carries TRBV27 and TRBJ2-7; 7 bases agree with TRBD1. This CDR3 has 13 residues. CDR1 is MNHEY and CDR2 is SMNVEV in the germline V gene (reference sequence). The V segment lost 5 bases and the J segment 3 bases; nucleotides outside the gene matches: 4. CDR3 nucleotides: TGTGCCAGCAGTCTTAGGACAGGCTACGAGCAGTACTTC. This codes for CASSLRTGYEQYF.

The rearrangement uses TRBV9 and TRBJ2-1, with 10 bases aligning to TRBD1. CDR3 length: 17 residues. V was clipped by 0 bases and J by 5 bases; unmatched bases: 8. CDR1 and CDR2 (germline): SGDLS, YYNGEE. DNA of the CDR3: TGTGCCAGCAGCGTAGATTTATGGGACAGGGGTAACAATGAGCAGTTCTTC. As protein: CASSVDLWDRGNNEQFF.

This clonotype was seen more than once but under ten times. The J gene is TRBJ1-4, the V gene TRBV3-1; the D gene is possibly TRBD1 (6 bases). Trimming pared 4 bases from V and 5 bases from J, leaving 14 bases between. The CDR3 extends over 15 amino acids. Per the germline V gene, CDR1 is LGHDT and CDR2 is YNNKEL (reference sequence). CDR3 region: CASSPSGTPNEKLFF. The CDR3 nucleotides are TGTGCCAGCAGCCCCTCCGGGACACCGAATGAAAAACTGTTTTTT.

The chain recombines TRBV20-1 with TRBJ2-1; 11 bases map to TRBD1. CDR3 length: 16 amino acids. Germline V gene sequence: CDR1 DFQATT, CDR2 SNEGSKA (reference sequence). The trim removed 0 bases at V and 3 bases at J, leaving 4 bases unmatched. CDR3 sequence: CSAREGGQGGYNEQFF. The CDR3 region has the DNA TGCAGTGCTAGAGAAGGGGGACAGGGGGGCTACAATGAGCAGTTCTTC.

This clonotype was observed a handful of times. CDR3 nucleotides: TGCAGCGTTGAAGATCCCCTCCACACCATATATTTT. Translation gives CSVEDPLHTIYF. The V call is TRBV29-1, the J call TRBJ1-3; D remains ambiguous. Trimming removed 0 bases at V and 8 bases at J, with 8 bases between. CDR1 SQVTM and CDR2 ANQGSEA come from the germline V gene. The CDR3 contains 12 residues.